This TCR beta chain is from a study of yellow fever vaccine responses in identical twins. As for this clonotype: Its antigen is still unknown.

Germline-derived CDR1 and CDR2 are SGHAT and FQNNGV. V was cut by 1 base and J by 4 bases, with 19 bases left in between. This CDR3 spans 17 amino acids. The study, taken as a whole, reports: It has been reported that, in twins, the vaccine T cell response seemed partly convergent and partly personalized.

TCRdb independently ran MiXCR on the RT-PCR reads; one entry per CDR3 protein. The table has 3,000 to 4,500 distinct CDR3 sequences, nearly 90% seen once; the top ten hold approximately 1.7%. This rearrangement joins TRBV11-2 to TRBJ1-2; D is perhaps TRBD1 (5 bases). The source material was T cells from blood (PBMCs), unsorted or a sorted subset (not recorded which), sampled before or after yellow fever vaccination (not recorded which). This clonotype was obtained from a woman aged 18-29 years who received the yellow fever vaccine. CDR3 region: CASSLGDSPRFPYGYTF. The CDR3 nucleotides are TGTGCCAGCAGCTTAGGGGACTCGCCCCGATTCCCCTATGGCTACACCTTC. The whole variable domain, filled in from reference TRBV11-2 and TRBJ1-2, reads EAGVAQSPRYKIIEKRQSVAFWCNPISGHATLYWYQQILGQGPKLLIQFQNNGVVDDSQLPKDRFSAERLKGVDSTLKIQPAKLEDSAVYLCASSLGDSPRFPYGYTFGSGTRLTVV.